This T cell receptor (beta chain) was sequenced during a study of blood T cell repertoires in COVID-19. Study context: Some COVID-19 samples were acute and others convalescent; all came from the United States, Italy and Spain. The cDNA or gDNA used as material had been derived from T cells, B-cell-depleted T cells, or PBMCs.

In the source study's methods: The authors estimated nucleated cell counts from reference gene primer amplification. Only in-frame clones appear in the TCRdb table, and some are missing; sequencing was by immunoSEQ multiplex PCR. V and J calls and clone size are given by that table; D and trimming were obtained from the DNA. The table lists under 12,000 clones, over 80% of them singletons. From germline, CDR1 is MNHEY and CDR2 SVGAGI. This CDR3 is built from 14 residues. V gave up 5 bases and J gave up 4 bases; unmatched junction bases: 4. Sequenced: peripheral blood. The TCR comes from a human donor in a cohort sampled during active COVID-19. V gene TRBV6-5 combines with J gene TRBJ2-7; 11 bases map to TRBD2. CDR3 protein: CASSLTSGIYEQYF. The CDR3 DNA is TGTGCCAGCAGTCTGACTAGCGGGATTTACGAGCAGTACTTC.